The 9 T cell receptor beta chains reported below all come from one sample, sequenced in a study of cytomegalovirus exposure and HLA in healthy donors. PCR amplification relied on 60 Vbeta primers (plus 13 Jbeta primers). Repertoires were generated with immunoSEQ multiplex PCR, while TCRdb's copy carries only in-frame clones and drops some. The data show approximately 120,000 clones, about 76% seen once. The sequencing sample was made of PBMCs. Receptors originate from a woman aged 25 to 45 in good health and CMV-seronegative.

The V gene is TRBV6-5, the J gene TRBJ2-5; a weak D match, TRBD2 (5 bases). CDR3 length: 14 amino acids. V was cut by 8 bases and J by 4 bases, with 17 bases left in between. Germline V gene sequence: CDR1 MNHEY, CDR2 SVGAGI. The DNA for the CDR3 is TGTGCCAGCCATTCGGGTGGGAGCGGAGAGACCCAGTACTTC. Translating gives CASHSGGSGETQYF.

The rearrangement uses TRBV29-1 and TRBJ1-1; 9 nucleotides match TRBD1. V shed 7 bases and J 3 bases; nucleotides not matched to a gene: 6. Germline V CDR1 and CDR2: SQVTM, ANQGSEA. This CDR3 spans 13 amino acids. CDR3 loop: CSALRQGDTEAFF. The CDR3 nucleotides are TGCAGCGCGCTTCGACAGGGGGACACTGAAGCTTTCTTT.

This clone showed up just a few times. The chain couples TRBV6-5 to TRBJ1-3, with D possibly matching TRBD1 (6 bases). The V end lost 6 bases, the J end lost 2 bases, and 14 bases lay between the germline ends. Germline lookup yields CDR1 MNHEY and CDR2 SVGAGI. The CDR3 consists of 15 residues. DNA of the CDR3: TGTGCCAGCAGCTCGGACAGACCCGCTGGAAACACCATATATTTT. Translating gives CASSSDRPAGNTIYF.

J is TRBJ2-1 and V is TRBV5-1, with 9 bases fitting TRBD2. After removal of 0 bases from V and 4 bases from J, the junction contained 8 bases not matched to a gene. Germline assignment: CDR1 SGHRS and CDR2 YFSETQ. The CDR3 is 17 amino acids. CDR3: CASSLGGLAGWYNEQFF. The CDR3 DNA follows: TGCGCCAGCAGCTTGGGTGGGCTAGCGGGATGGTACAATGAGCAGTTCTTC.

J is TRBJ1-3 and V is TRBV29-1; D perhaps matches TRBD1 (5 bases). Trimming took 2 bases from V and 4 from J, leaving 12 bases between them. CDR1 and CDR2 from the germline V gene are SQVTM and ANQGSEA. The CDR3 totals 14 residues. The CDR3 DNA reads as TGCAGCGTTGAATTCGGGCAGGGAGGAAACACCATATATTTT. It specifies CSVEFGQGGNTIYF.

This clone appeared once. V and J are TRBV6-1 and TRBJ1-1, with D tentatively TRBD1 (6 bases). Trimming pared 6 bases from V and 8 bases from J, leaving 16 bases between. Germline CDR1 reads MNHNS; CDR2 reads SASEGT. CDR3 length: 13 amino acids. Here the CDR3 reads CASSLTPGTEAFF. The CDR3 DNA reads TGTGCCAGCAGCCTTACCCCCGGGACAGAAGCTTTCTTT.

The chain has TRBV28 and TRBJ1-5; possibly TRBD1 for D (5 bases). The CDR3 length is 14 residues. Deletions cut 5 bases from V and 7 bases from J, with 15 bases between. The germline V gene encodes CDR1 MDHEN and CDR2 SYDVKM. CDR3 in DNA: TGTGCCAGCAGTCCGACTGACAGTGGGCAGCCCCAGCATTTT. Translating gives CASSPTDSGQPQHF. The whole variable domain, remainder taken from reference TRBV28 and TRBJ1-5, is DVKVTQSSRYLVKRTGEKVFLECVQDMDHENMFWYRQDPGLGLRLIYFSYDVKMKEKGDIPEGYSVSREKKERFSLILESASTNQTSMYLCASSPTDSGQPQHFGDGTRLSIL.

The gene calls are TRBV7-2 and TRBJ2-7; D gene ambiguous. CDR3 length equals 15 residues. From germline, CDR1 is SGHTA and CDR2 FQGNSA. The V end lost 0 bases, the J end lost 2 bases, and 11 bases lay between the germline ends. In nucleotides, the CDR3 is TGTGCCAGCAGCTTAGCGCCCGTCGGAGCCTACGAGCAGTACTTC. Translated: CASSLAPVGAYEQYF.

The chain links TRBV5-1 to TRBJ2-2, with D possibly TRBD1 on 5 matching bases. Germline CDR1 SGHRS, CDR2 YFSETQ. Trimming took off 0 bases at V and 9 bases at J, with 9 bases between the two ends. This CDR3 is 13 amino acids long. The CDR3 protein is CASSLEGDRELFF. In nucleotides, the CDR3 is TGCGCCAGCAGCTTGGAAGGGGATAGGGAGCTGTTTTTT.